This TCR beta chain was observed in a study of cytomegalovirus exposure and HLA in healthy donors. To note about this clone: Its target is unknown.

The CDR3 covers 13 residues. The germline V gene has CDR1 GTSNPN and CDR2 SVGIG (reference sequence). V was clipped by 1 base and J by 1 base, with 5 bases between them. Points from the study as a whole: An analysis was carried out later, and it reportedly showed fewer N-insertions in an Asian-associated ancestry cluster than the approximately 710-donor mean. In a later analysis, TCR beta V- and J-gene trimming showed a link to a missense DCLRE1C variant. Data from an earlier analysis indicated that most TCR beta V segments were productive either about 87% or about 30% of the time.

The PCR employed 60 Vbeta primers together with 13 Jbeta primers. Profiling relied on immunoSEQ multiplex PCR, and the TCRdb table lists in-frame clones only, not all of them. This table has 150,000 to 200,000 clones, approximately 79% appearing once. Nominal health characterized the donors when sampled, though unrecorded immune exposures were likely. The sequence came from a man between 40 and 49 years old in good health and CMV-seropositive. Sequencing was done on a sample of PBMCs. The gene calls are TRBV30 and TRBJ1-5, with a tentative D call TRBD1 (5 bases). The CDR3 DNA reads TGTGCCTGGAGTGAGGGGAGCAATCAGCCCCAGCATTTT. It specifies CAWSEGSNQPQHF.